What follows is one TCR beta chain and its context. Trimming took 4 bases from V and 7 from J; bases not matched to a gene: 4. Germline CDR1 reads SGDLS; CDR2 reads YYNGEE. The CDR3 covers 14 residues. How the authors handled the data: Amplification of reference gene primers was used by the study to estimate nucleated cell counts. Clones were sequenced by immunoSEQ multiplex PCR, and TCRdb holds only the in-frame ones, with some missing. D and trimming come from the DNA, and the V and J calls and clone size come from that table. The table lists fewer than 120,000 clones, about 80% of them singletons, with roughly 3.8% in the top ten. This entry belongs to a study of blood T cell repertoires in COVID-19.

The sequencing input was peripheral blood. The TCR comes from a woman aged 80 or older with acute or convalescent COVID-19. V is TRBV9 and J is TRBJ2-1, with 11 bases identical to TRBD2. The CDR3 DNA is TGTGCCAGCAGCCTCCGGACTAGCGGGAATGAGCAGTTCTTC. This encodes CASSLRTSGNEQFF.